This is a list of T cell receptor beta chains from one sample in a study of a mutant IDH1 vaccine in newly diagnosed glioma. Which antigens these TCRs recognize remains unknown. TCRdb keeps only in-frame clones here, not all; method: immunoSEQ multiplex PCR. Here the sample spans roughly 86,000 clones, 85% to 90% being singletons. Sequencing used PBMCs, obtained from a glioma patient whose treatment included an IDH1 peptide vaccine. Source of these receptors: a woman aged 45-60 years with glioma. Both conserved end residues are trimmed from each CDR3.

TRBJ2-7 | TRBV29-1 | 13 | SVEGLAGNSYEQY
TRBJ2-7 | TRBV10-3 | 12 | AISEQREVYEQY
TRBJ1-1 | TRBV11-2 | 10 | ASRVQNTEAF
TRBJ1-2 | TRBV28 | 11 | ASRNLGGSGYT
TRBJ2-1 | TRBV7-9 | 13 | ASSVQGVVIDEQF
TRBJ2-7 | TRBV11-1 | 11 | ASSPADHDEQY
TRBJ2-5 | TRBV2 | 10 | ASRRYQETQY
TRBJ2-7 | TRBV6-6 | 14 | ASSYSQDPARSEQY
TRBJ2-3 | TRBV14 | 14 | ASSQDRGTSATTQY
TRBJ2-1 | TRBV2 | 11 | AIGQESYNEQF
TRBJ2-1 | TRBV12-5 | 13 | ASGPGPPGGNEQF
TRBJ2-5 | TRBV27 | 11 | ASSYKLQETQY
TRBJ2-7 | TRBV21-1 | 13 | ASSKDWDRSYEQY
TRBJ2-5 | TRBV5-6 | 14 | ASSFAPQGARETQY
TRBJ2-7 | TRBV6-5 | 12 | ASSPDLLGYEQY
TRBJ2-3 | TRBV7-3 | 12 | ASSLTGRRDTQY
TRBJ1-4 | TRBV7-6 | 14 | ASSLGSTSTNEKLF
TRBJ1-1 | TRBV28 | 10 | ARDLGQFEAF
TRBJ1-2 | TRBV14 | 13 | ASSHRGREWYGYT
TRBJ1-4 | TRBV27 | 14 | ASRTWTGRDGEKLF
TRBJ2-7 | TRBV28 | 13 | ATLPLSWSAYEQY
TRBJ1-1 | TRBV7-9 | 10 | ASSSGPLGAF
TRBJ1-4 | TRBV4-2 | 15 | ASSQTVRRDDYEKLF
TRBJ1-3 | TRBV7-8 | 16 | ASILSSLKGGRGDTIY
TRBJ2-2 | TRBV4-1 | 15 | ASSHLTSGRNTGELF
TRBJ1-6 | TRBV6-5 | 12 | ASRQGPRGSPLH
TRBJ1-1 | TRBV28 | 11 | ASSFGSLTEAF
TRBJ1-2 | TRBV18 | 17 | ASSQAPATGSTANYGYT